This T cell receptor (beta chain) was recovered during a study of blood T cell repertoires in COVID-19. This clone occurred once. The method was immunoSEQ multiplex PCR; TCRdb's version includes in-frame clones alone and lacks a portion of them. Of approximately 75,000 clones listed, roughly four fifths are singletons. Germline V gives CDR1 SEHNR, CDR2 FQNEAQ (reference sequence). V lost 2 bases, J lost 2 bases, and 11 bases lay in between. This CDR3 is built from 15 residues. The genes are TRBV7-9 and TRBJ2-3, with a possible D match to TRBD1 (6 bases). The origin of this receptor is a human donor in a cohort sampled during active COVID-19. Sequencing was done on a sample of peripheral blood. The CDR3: CASSLIGTTTDTQYF. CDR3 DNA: TGTGCCAGCAGCTTAATCGGGACAACCACAGATACGCAGTATTTT.